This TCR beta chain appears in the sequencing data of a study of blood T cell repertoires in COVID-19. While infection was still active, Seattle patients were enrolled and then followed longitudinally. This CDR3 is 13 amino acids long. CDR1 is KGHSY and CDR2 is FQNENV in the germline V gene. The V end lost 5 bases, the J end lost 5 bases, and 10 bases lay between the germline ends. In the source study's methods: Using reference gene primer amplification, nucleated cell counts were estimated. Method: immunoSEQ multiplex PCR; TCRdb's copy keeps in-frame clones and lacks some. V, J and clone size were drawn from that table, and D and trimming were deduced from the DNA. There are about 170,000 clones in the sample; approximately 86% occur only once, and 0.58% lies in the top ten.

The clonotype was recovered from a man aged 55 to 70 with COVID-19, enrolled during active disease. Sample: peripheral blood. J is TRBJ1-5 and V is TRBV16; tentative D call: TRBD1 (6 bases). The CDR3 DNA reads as TGTGCCAGCAGCGCACAGGGTCATCAGCCCCAGCATTTT. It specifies CASSAQGHQPQHF. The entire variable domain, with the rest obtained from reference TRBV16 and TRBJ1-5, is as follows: GEEVAQTPKHLVRGEGQKAKLYCAPIKGHSYVFWYQQVLKNEFKFLISFQNENVFDETGMPKERFSAKCLPNSPCSLEIQATKLEDSAVYFCASSAQGHQPQHFGDGTRLSIL.